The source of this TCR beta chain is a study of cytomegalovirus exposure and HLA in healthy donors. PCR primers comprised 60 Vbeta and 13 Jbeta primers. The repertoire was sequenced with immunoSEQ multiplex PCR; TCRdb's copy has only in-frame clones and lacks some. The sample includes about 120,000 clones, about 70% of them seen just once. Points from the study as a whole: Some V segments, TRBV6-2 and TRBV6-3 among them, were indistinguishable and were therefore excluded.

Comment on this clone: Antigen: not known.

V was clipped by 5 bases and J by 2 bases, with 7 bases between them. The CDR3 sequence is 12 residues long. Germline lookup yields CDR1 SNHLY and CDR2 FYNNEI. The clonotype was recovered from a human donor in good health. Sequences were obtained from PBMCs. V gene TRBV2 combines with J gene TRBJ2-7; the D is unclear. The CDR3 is CASSRTAYEQYF. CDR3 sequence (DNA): TGTGCCAGCAGTCGCACGGCCTACGAGCAGTACTTC.